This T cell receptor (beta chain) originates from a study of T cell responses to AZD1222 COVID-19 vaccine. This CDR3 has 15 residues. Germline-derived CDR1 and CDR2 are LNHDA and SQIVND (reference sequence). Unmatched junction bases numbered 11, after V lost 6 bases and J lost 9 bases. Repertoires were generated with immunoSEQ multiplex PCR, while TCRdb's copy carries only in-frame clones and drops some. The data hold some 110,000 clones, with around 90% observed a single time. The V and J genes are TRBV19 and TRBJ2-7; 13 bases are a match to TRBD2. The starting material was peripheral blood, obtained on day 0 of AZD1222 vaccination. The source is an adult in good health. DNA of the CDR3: TGTGCCAGTAGCCTCACTAGCGGGAGGGCCCCGCGGCAGTACTTC. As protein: CASSLTSGRAPRQYF.